This TCR beta chain was captured in a study of T cell responses to AZD1222 COVID-19 vaccine. Comment on this clone: Its antigen is not known.

With 6 bases clipped from V and 3 bases from J, the junction kept 11 bases outside the gene matches. From germline, CDR1 is SEHNR and CDR2 FQNEAQ (reference sequence). CDR3 length equals 16 residues. Broader study findings: Among the donors, most were white British and more were female, and clonal diversity was possibly underestimated. Spike was spanned by vaccine-associated CD4 TCRs, with dominance at 160-218 and 743-854.

Some clones are missing from TCRdb's copy, which holds only in-frame ones; the method was immunoSEQ multiplex PCR. Among about 120,000 clones listed, 88% were seen once. The chain joins TRBV7-9 to TRBJ2-3; 8 nucleotides match TRBD2. Sequenced here: peripheral blood, sampled on day 0 of MenACWY control vaccination. This clonotype was obtained from an adult in good health. The chain's CDR3 is CASSPLQSSGTDTQYF. CDR3 nucleotide sequence: TGTGCCAGCAGTCCCCTCCAGTCTAGCGGGACAGATACGCAGTATTTT. The full variable domain, completed using reference TRBV7-9 and TRBJ2-3, is DTGVSQNPRHKITKRGQNVTFRCDPISEHNRLYWYRQTLGQGPEFLTYFQNEAQLEKSRLLSDRFSAERPKGSFSTLEIQRTEQGDSAMYLCASSPLQSSGTDTQYFGPGTRLTVL.